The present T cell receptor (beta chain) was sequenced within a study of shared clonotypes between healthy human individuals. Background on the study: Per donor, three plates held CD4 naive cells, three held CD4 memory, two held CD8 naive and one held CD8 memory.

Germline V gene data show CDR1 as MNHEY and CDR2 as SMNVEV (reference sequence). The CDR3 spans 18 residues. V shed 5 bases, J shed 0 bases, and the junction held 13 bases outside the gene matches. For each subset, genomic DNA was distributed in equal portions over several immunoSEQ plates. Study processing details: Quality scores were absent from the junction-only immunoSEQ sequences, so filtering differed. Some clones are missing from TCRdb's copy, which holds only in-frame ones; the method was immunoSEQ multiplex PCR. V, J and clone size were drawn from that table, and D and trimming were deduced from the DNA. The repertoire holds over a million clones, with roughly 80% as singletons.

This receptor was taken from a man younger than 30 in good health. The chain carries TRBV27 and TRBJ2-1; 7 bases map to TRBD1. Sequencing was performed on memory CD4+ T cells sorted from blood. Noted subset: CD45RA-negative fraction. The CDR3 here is CASSRTPGQKSSYNEQFF. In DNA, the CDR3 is TGTGCCAGCAGTCGTACCCCGGGACAGAAGAGCTCCTACAATGAGCAGTTCTTC.